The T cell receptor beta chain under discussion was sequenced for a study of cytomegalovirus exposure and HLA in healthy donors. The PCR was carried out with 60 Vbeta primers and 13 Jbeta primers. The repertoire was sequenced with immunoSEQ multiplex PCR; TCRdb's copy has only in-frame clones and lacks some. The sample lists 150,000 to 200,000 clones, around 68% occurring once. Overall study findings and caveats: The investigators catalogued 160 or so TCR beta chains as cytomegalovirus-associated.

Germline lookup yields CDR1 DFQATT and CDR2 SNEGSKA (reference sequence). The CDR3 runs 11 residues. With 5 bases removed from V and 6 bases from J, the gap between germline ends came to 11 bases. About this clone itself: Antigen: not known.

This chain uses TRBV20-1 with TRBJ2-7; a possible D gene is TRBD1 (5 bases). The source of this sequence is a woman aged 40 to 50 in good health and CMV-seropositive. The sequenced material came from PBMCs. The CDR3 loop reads CSASTGGEQYF. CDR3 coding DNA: TGCAGTGCTTCTACAGGCGGCGAGCAGTACTTC.